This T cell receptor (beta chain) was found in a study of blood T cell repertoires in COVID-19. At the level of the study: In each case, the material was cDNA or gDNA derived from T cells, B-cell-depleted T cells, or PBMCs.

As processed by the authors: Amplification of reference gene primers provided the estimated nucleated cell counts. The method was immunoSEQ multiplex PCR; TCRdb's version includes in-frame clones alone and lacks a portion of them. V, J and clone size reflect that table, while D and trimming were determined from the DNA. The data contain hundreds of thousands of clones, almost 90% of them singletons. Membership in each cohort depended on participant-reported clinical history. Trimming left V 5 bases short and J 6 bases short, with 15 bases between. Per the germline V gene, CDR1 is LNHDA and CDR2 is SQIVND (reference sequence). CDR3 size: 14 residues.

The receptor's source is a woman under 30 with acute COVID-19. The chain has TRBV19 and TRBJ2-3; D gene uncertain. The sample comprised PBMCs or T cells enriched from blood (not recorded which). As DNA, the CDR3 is TGTGCCAGTAGTCCCTGGGCCCCGACGGATACGCAGTATTTT. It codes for CASSPWAPTDTQYF. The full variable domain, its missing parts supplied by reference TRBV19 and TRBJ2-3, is DGGITQSPKYLFRKEGQNVTLSCEQNLNHDAMYWYRQDPGQGLRLIYYSQIVNDFQKGDIAEGYSVSREKKESFPLTVTSAQKNPTAFYLCASSPWAPTDTQYFGPGTRLTVL.